The 6 T cell receptor beta chains below all came from one sample that was sequenced in a study of blood T cell repertoires in COVID-19. This table comes from immunoSEQ multiplex PCR, and its TCRdb copy is limited to in-frame clones, with some not included. The data show 270,000 or so clones, about 85% seen once. Source material: peripheral blood. The origin of the receptors is a human donor in a cohort sampled during active COVID-19.

This clone was picked up one time. Other DNA sequences in the same sample also yield this CDR3. This chain links TRBV18 with TRBJ2-3; TRBD2 matches at 14 bases. Germline trimming cut 3 bases from V and 5 bases from J; bases unmatched to any gene: 1. The CDR3 has 15 amino acids. CDR1 KGHSH and CDR2 LQKENI come from the germline V gene. Here the CDR3 DNA reads TGTGCCAGCTCACCCGGACTAGCGGGAGGAGATACGCAGTATTTT. Translation gives CASSPGLAGGDTQYF.

The J gene is TRBJ2-1, the V gene TRBV18; 9 bases agree with TRBD1. V was pared by 9 bases and J by 3 bases, with 6 bases of the junction left unmatched. Germline assignment: CDR1 KGHSH and CDR2 LQKENI. The length of the CDR3 is 14 residues. Here the CDR3 reads CASLATGGYNEQFF. Written as DNA, the CDR3 is TGTGCCAGTTTAGCGACAGGGGGCTACAATGAGCAGTTCTTC. The full variable domain, with the rest looked up from reference TRBV18 and TRBJ2-1, is NAGVMQNPRHLVRRRGQEARLRCSPMKGHSHVYWYRQLPEEGLKFMVYLQKENIIDESGMPKERFSAEFPKEGPSILRIQQVVRGDSAAYFCASLATGGYNEQFFGPGTRLTVL.

This clone was seen a few times. The V call is TRBV24-1, the J call TRBJ1-1; 8 nucleotides align to TRBD1. The CDR3 loop spans 15 amino acids. Germline V gives CDR1 KGHDR, CDR2 SFDVKD. V shed 6 bases, J shed 8 bases, and the junction held 13 bases outside the gene matches. DNA of the CDR3: TGTGCCACCAGTAGAGGACAGGGAGGGTTTGAAGAAGCTTTCTTT. Its translation is CATSRGQGGFEEAFF.

This chain connects TRBV6-2 or TRBV6-3 to TRBJ2-7, with D unresolved. Germline CDR1 is MNHEY and CDR2 is SVGEGT. Trimming left V 6 bases short and J 1 base short, with 13 bases between. The CDR3 runs 14 residues. The CDR3 nucleotides are TGTGCCAGCAGCCTCCTTGTCGAGTCCTACGAGCAGTACTTC. Protein: CASSLLVESYEQYF.

The V and J genes are TRBV2 and TRBJ2-1; D uncertain. There are 13 residues in the CDR3. Germline V gene sequence: CDR1 SNHLY, CDR2 FYNNEI. Trimming left V 5 bases short and J 0 bases short, with 5 bases between. CDR3 nucleotide sequence: TGTGCCAGCAGTCTTAGCTCCTACAATGAGCAGTTCTTC. This gives the protein CASSLSSYNEQFF.

This sequence joins TRBV18 and TRBJ2-7; D is perhaps TRBD2 (6 bases). The CDR3 is 15 amino acids. CDR1 and CDR2 from the germline V gene are KGHSH and LQKENI. V was clipped by 0 bases and J by 4 bases, with 13 bases between them. The CDR3 spells CASSPPTRGGYEQYF. The CDR3 coding sequence is TGTGCCAGCTCACCACCCACTAGGGGAGGTTACGAGCAGTACTTC.